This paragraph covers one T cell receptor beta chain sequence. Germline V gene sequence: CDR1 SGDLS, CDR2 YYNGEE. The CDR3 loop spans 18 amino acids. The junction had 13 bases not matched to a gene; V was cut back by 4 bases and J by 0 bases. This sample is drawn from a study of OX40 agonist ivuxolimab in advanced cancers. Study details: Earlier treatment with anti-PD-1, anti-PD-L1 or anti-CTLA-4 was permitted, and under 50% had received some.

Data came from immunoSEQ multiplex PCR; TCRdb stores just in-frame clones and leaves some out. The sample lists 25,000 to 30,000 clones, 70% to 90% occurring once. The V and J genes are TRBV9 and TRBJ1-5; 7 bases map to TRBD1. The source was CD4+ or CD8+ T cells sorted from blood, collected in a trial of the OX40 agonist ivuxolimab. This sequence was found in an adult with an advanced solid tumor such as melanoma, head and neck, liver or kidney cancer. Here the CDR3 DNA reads TGTGCCAGCAGCCTTAGTGGGACAGAAAATTATAGCAATCAGCCCCAGCATTTT. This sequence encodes CASSLSGTENYSNQPQHF.